This T cell receptor (beta chain) originates from a study of cytomegalovirus exposure and HLA in healthy donors (dated by TCRdb to the late 2010s). At the level of the whole study: An earlier analysis of approximately 550 of the donors reported roughly 270 Gb of sequence data and 117 million unique TCR beta sequences from about 200 million T cells. An early release that covered about 600 HLA-typed donors contained around 300 gigabases of sequencing data and tens of millions of unique TCR sequences. Of the roughly 400 genotyped donors, approximately 80% were placed in the genetic ancestry cluster associated with self-reported Caucasian donors. The aim of the study was to test whether cataloging public T cell receptors could identify signatures of past pathogen exposure. The study profiled the T cell repertoires of more than 500 subjects by immunosequencing and related them to cytomegalovirus serostatus. In addition to the first cohort of approximately 650 subjects, a separate validation cohort of 120 different subjects was used. The study combined high-throughput TCR immunosequencing, statistical association of individual TCRs with disease status, and machine learning to predict cytomegalovirus infection status. To study patterns of TCR occurrence, a later analysis re-analyzed previously published TCR beta repertoires from 550 to 800 donors and added high-resolution HLA genotyping. Rather than using new phenotypic data, the later analysis identified candidate immune exposures from TCR beta sequences and from how often those sequences occurred across donors. In an earlier analysis of more than 550 of the donors, high-throughput TCR beta sequencing was used to judge whether each TCR beta V gene segment behaved as functional or pseudogenic. Donor age, sex, ethnicity and CMV serostatus were collected together with the repertoire data. A later genetic analysis used genome-wide SNP genotypes for about 65% of the 666 donors, treating that subset as a discovery cohort. Every repertoire in the discovery cohort had been generated on one and the same sequencing platform. HLA typing included class I and class II loci at four-digit resolution. The number of typed donors differed by locus: roughly 620-630 for A, B, C, DRB1 and DQB1; 522 for DQA1; over 600 for DPA1; and about 450 for DPB1. Roughly five DR-DQ haplotypes were handled as single units for association and clustering, since linkage in the cohort was strong. Among about 360 genotyped donors of the cohort, an average of 235,054 unique TCR beta nucleotide sequences were sequenced per donor, roughly 20% of them non-productive. Study-wide conclusions, independent of this receptor: According to a later analysis, most CMV-associated TCR beta chains appeared to be HLA-restricted, and the HLA associations seemed to be driven largely by CMV exposure. Immune exposure information for the cohort was limited to CMV serostatus. When HLA alleles, especially DR and DQ, strongly co-occurred, attributing TCR associations to individual alleles was difficult. According to a later genetic analysis, donors in an Asian-associated ancestry cluster had fewer N-insertions in productive TCRs than the roughly 670-donor mean. A later analysis found that TCR association rates varied across HLA loci, with DRB1 alleles showing the most associated TCRs and HLA-C alleles the fewest. The cohort was sequenced for TCR beta chains only, and without alpha or paired-chain data the features that could be detected were limited. Some IMGT-functional V segments, including TRBV6-2 and TRBV6-3, could not be told apart with the 87-base-pair reads, so those segments were excluded. Because counts were too low, more than 15 rarely observed V segments, including chromosome 9 orphons, were excluded from the earlier analysis of several hundred of the donors. A later analysis reported that several top co-occurrence clusters appeared linked to parvovirus B19, influenza, CMV and Epstein-Barr virus. An association between a missense DCLRE1C variant and V-gene and J-gene trimming of TCR beta chains was found in a later genetic analysis and replicated in an independent cohort. A group of highly shared sequence variants was considered likely to be a technical artifact of the sequencing pipeline. Correlated functional status among segregating V segments might be attributable to linkage disequilibrium, but an unknown experimental factor could not be ruled out. The study gave a list of about 160 TCR beta chains associated with cytomegalovirus. The classifier was reported to diagnose cytomegalovirus status with high specificity and sensitivity in both the original cohort and the validation cohort. A further reported finding was that TCR beta sequences accurately predicted the HLA-A and HLA-B alleles for most subjects in the first cohort. In a later analysis, HLA-associated TCR beta chains showed more clonal expansion and lower generation probabilities than non-associated chains that were equally common. In vitro tests confirmed that a few of the cytomegalovirus-associated TCR beta chains recognize cytomegalovirus antigens. It was suggested by the authors that the approach could potentially be generalized to other disease states and immunological phenotypes. In a later analysis, over 15,000 TCR beta sequences were associated with specific HLA alleles at a false discovery rate of 0.05. Because HLA typing was unavailable for some donors at each locus, only the typed subset was used in association tests. Across donors, most TCR sequences were observed very rarely, whereas some public TCRs were present in many individuals. The presence/absence analyses assumed that sequencing depth was roughly uniform across donors, and that assumption may not be true. In an earlier analysis of some 500 of the donors, most TCR beta V segments appeared in productive rearrangements about 90% or about 30% of the time, broadly matching IMGT annotations.

The cohort comprised several hundred healthy bone marrow donors. Cohort members were all nominally healthy when sampled, although unrecorded immune exposures were likely present. The donor tested CMV seropositive, placing the donor among the 250 to 350 seropositive members of the cohort. Each donor provided a peripheral blood sample, and peripheral blood mononuclear cells were used for TCR beta sequencing. The Qiagen DNeasy Blood Extraction Kit was used to extract genomic DNA from the blood cell samples. This clone was counted a single time. Its antigen has not been determined. Base qualities are missing; no much larger clone stands one base away. Other DNA sequences in this sample translate to the same CDR3. The germline V gene supplies CDR1 MNHEY and CDR2 SVGAGI. Trimming at the junction amounts to 2 bases on V and 0 bases on J, and the germline ends lie 8 bases apart. Including cysteine and phenylalanine, the CDR3 has 16 amino acids. This entry keeps only the CDR3 DNA: 48 bases, framed from base 1.

Libraries were constructed by the immunoSEQ multiplex PCR assay. The multiplex PCR relied on a mix of 60 forward primers for TCR Vbeta segments and 13 reverse primers for TCR Jbeta segments. A multiplex PCR assay on genomic DNA amplified the CDR3 region of rearranged TCR beta genes. Amplified TCR beta libraries were sequenced as 87-base-pair reads on the Illumina HiSeq System. As for the original processing: Across the 500 to 750 repertoires, a later analysis counted 75 million to 90 million unique TCR beta chains, some 11 million of which were shared by at least two donors. A nearest-neighbor algorithm error-corrected the raw reads and collapsed the reads into unique sequences, merging closely related sequences to remove PCR and sequencing errors. V, D and J gene segments were assigned by aligning CDR3 sequences to IMGT reference sequences. For a sequence to be retained, a match of at least six nucleotides was required to both a V gene segment and a J gene segment. Rearrangements were called productive when the CDR3 lacked stop codons and stayed in frame with V and J; all others were non-productive. Following IMGT convention, CDR3 was defined as the stretch from the second conserved V-encoded cysteine up to the conserved J-encoded phenylalanine. Sequences without an unambiguous match to a single V gene segment were excluded from the earlier analysis of about 640 of the donors. An earlier analysis of fewer than 750 of the donors classified V segments as functional when productive rearrangements were above 56.7% and as segregating when the standard deviation between donors was above 5%. A statistical classification framework was built to diagnose cytomegalovirus status from the catalog of TCR beta chain sequences. A later analysis assigned V and J genes by comparing TCR nucleotide sequences with IMGT/GENE-DB human TR gene sequences. Using the TCRdist pipeline, a later analysis assigned CDR3 sequences along with most-parsimonious VDJ recombination scenarios. In a later analysis, each TCR beta chain was defined by its CDR3 amino acid sequence together with its V-gene family, and reads without a unique V-gene family were excluded. To address suspected cross-contamination and a sequencing artifact, a later analysis removed several hundred highly shared, low-generation-probability nucleotide sequences. For each public chain, a later analysis derived a clonal expansion index from normalized ranks of inferred template counts within each repertoire. In a later analysis, generation probabilities were computed with a VDJ recombination model fitted to out-of-frame rearrangements, and the resulting probabilities were checked against IGoR. Hypergeometric tests were used in a later analysis to score TCR-TCR, TCR-HLA and TCR-CMV co-occurrence, with a repertoire-size bias correction applied to the TCR pairs. False discovery rates were estimated in a later analysis by permuting HLA or CMV assignments 20 times. In a later analysis, co-occurring TCRs were grouped using DBSCAN, with TCRdist sequence similarity added in when clustering inside HLA-allele-positive subsets. Co-occurrence clustering excluded repertoires with fewer than 30,000 or more than 120,000 public chains, plus five with anomalous nucleotide sharing. In its TCRdb copy, this immuneACCESS table keeps in-frame sequences only and misses some clones. Where compared with another copy, unresolved V genes explain less than half of these, and the others have no known cause. D and trimming come from the DNA, and the V and J calls and clone size come from that table. This sample comprises about 190,000 clones, 70% to 80% of them detected only once. Roughly 2.1% of the sample belongs to the ten largest clones.

Sequencing input: PBMCs. Recombination joined TRBV6-5 with TRBJ2-6; TRBD2 could be the D gene, as 5 bases match. The sequence came from a woman between 25 and 40 years old in good health and CMV-seropositive. The sequence in DNA is TGTGCCAGCAGTTACAGCGGACTCTCTGGGGCCAACGTCCTGACTTTC. Its product reads: CASSYSGLSGANVLTF.